The next 26 T cell receptor beta chains were all read from a single sample in a study of regulatory T cells in long-lasting Graves disease. Indicated time point: newly diagnosed GD, antithyroid drugs for less than 3 months. With RNA extracted from PBMCs as input, the TCR library was made. iRepertoire HTBI primers and Arm-PCR of CDR3 regions built TCR beta libraries. TCRdb passed the multiplex PCR reads through MiXCR, listing each CDR3 protein once. The profile covers 400,000 to 550,000 distinct CDR3 sequences, with approximately 16% appearing a single time and 20% to 25% taken by the ten largest. The same specimen was also included in a second study, on T cells in Graves' hyperthyroidism and ophthalmopathy.

The sequencing used peripheral blood mononuclear cells (PBMCs), collected at new diagnosis, from a patient treated with antithyroid drugs. The receptors derive from a woman aged 18-29 years with Graves disease.

There are many counts of this clonotype. The V and J genes are TRBV12-3 or TRBV12-4 and TRBJ2-6; D may be TRBD1 (5 bases). V lost 9 bases to trimming and J lost 2 bases, with 14 bases between them. This CDR3 comprises 15 residues. CDR3 residues: CASHLGAAGANVLTF. The CDR3 bases are TGTGCCAGTCATCTTGGGGCGGCTGGGGCCAACGTCCTGACTTTC.

As regards this clonotype: A single base separates this from a much larger clone, so it may be a read error. The chain couples TRBV7-8 to TRBJ2-1; 7 bases map to TRBD2. Germline loops: CDR1 SGHVS, CDR2 FQNEAQ. V was pared by 5 bases and J by 9 bases, with 7 bases of the junction left unmatched. The CDR3 is 13 residues long. The CDR3 sequence: CASSLGTISEQFF. CDR3 in DNA: TGTGCCAGCAGCCTAGGGACTATAAGTGAGCAGTTCTTC.

This clonotype has at least ten counts. The CDR3 DNA is TGTGCCAGCAGACTGGGTACGGGGCCCAAATACGAGCAGTACTTC. It translates to CASRLGTGPKYEQYF. The chain combines TRBV12-3 or TRBV12-4 with TRBJ2-7; D may be TRBD1 or TRBD2 (5 bases each). The CDR3 is 15 amino acids. Trimming left V 6 bases short and J 4 bases short, with 19 bases between.

The chain uses TRBV5-4 and TRBJ2-1, with TRBD2 matching 10 bases. CDR3 length equals 15 residues. Germline loops: CDR1 SGHNT, CDR2 YYREEE (reference sequence). V shed 6 bases and J 4 bases; nucleotides not matched to a gene: 7. This CDR3 is CASNSKAGGYNEQFF. The CDR3 coding sequence is TGTGCCAGCAACTCTAAAGCGGGAGGGTACAATGAGCAGTTCTTC.

This chain joins TRBV20-1 and TRBJ2-5; D is undetermined. The DNA matches TRBJ2-7 better at its end, which makes the J call doubtful. The CDR3 is 13 amino acids. Germline V gene data show CDR1 as DFQATT and CDR2 as SNEGSKA (reference sequence). CDR3 DNA: TGCAGTGCTAGCGCCTACCCCCCCTACGAGCAGTACTTC. Its protein is CSASAYPPYEQYF.

This clonotype was detected only a few times. This chain uses TRBV20-1 with TRBJ2-2, with TRBD2 matching 7 bases. V gave up 3 bases and J gave up 4 bases; unmatched junction bases: 23. The CDR3 runs to 20 residues. Germline V lookup: CDR1 DFQATT, CDR2 SNEGSKA (reference sequence). The CDR3, as DNA: TGCAGTGCTAGCAGGACTAGAATTATCCGCGTTAGTCCCGGCACCGGGGAGCTGTTTTTT. Translation: CSASRTRIIRVSPGTGELFF.

This clonotype has more than one count but fewer than ten. One end of the junction does not line up with germline, which may come from a read error. This chain links TRBV28 with TRBJ2-1; 10 bases map to TRBD2. The germline gives CDR1 MDHEN, CDR2 SYDVKM. The CDR3 loop spans 13 amino acids. The CDR3, as DNA: TGTGCCAGCACCGGGACTAGCGTGAATGAGCAGCTCTTC. This codes for CASTGTSVNEQLF.

This clonotype was picked up one time. The junction departs from germline at one end; a sequencing error may be responsible. V usage is TRBV12-3 or TRBV12-4 and J usage is TRBJ1-1; no reliable D call. This CDR3 has 12 residues. The CDR3 here is CVSSFSDTEAFF. Written as DNA, the CDR3 is TGTGTCAGCAGTTTTTCGGACACTGAAGCTTTCTTT.

This clonotype came up many times. J is TRBJ2-1 and V is TRBV20-1; 10 bases fit TRBD2. Germline V gene lookup returns CDR1 DFQATT and CDR2 SNEGSKA (reference sequence). CDR3 length: 15 amino acids. V was clipped by 0 bases and J by 8 bases; unmatched bases: 7. CDR3 DNA sequence: TGCAGTGCTAGAGATCCCCTAGCGGGAGTCTATGAGCAGTTCTTC. This gives the protein CSARDPLAGVYEQFF.

This clonotype was counted at least ten times. The CDR3 DNA reads TGTGCCAGCAGGGACCAAAGTACCTACGAGCAGTACTTC. Its protein is CASRDQSTYEQYF. This chain joins TRBV28 and TRBJ2-7; D not certain. Germline assignment: CDR1 MDHEN and CDR2 SYDVKM. This CDR3 contains 13 residues. Trimming took 6 bases from V and 2 from J, leaving 11 bases between them.

This clonotype was observed a handful of times. The chain links TRBV14 to TRBJ2-1; TRBD1 or TRBD2 may be the D gene (5 bases each). The CDR3 is 15 amino acids. Germline V gene sequence: CDR1 SGHDN, CDR2 FVKESK. V shed 4 bases and J shed 8 bases, with 18 bases lying between them. CDR3 DNA: TGTGCCAGCAGCCTCCGGGACGGATCTAGGTATGAGCAGTTCTTC. This translates into CASSLRDGSRYEQFF.

This clonotype was observed many times. V is TRBV6-2 or TRBV6-3 and J is TRBJ2-2; D may be TRBD1 (5 bases). V lost 2 bases, J lost 5 bases, and 9 bases lay in between. The germline CDR1 and CDR2 sequences are MNHEY and SVGEGT. This CDR3 contains 14 residues. DNA of the CDR3: TGTGCCAGCAGTTACCCAGGGTTGACCGGGGAGCTGTTTTTT. This gives the protein CASSYPGLTGELFF.

This clonotype was seen repeatedly, ten times or more. The V and J genes are TRBV5-1 and TRBJ1-1; tentatively, D is TRBD1 (6 bases). The germline gives CDR1 SGHRS, CDR2 YFSETQ. The CDR3 covers 15 residues. Trimming removed 4 bases from V and 3 bases from J, with 16 bases in between. As DNA, the CDR3 is TGCGCCAGCAGCATTACAGGGCTAGCGGACACTGAAGCTTTCTTT. It encodes CASSITGLADTEAFF. The full variable domain, in which reference TRBV5-1 and TRBJ1-1 provide the parts outside the CDR3, is KAGVTQTPRYLIKTRGQQVTLSCSPISGHRSVSWYQQTPGQGLQFLFEYFSETQRNKGNFPGRFSGRQFSNSRSEMNVSTLELGDSALYLCASSITGLADTEAFFGQGTRLTVV.

Many counts were recorded for this clonotype. This sequence joins TRBV12-3 or TRBV12-4 and TRBJ1-2; TRBD1 agrees at 7 bases. The CDR3 is 13 residues long. The trim removed 5 bases at V and 4 bases at J, leaving 4 bases unmatched. The CDR3 region has the DNA TGTGCCAGCAGTGACCGGGACAGCTATGGCTACACCTTC. Protein product: CASSDRDSYGYTF.

In its sample, this clonotype was seen many times. This sequence joins TRBV20-1 and TRBJ2-1; D uncertain. CDR1 DFQATT and CDR2 SNEGSKA come from the germline V gene (reference sequence). Trimming removed 6 bases at V and 1 base at J, with 16 bases between. This CDR3 contains 15 residues. The CDR3 sequence: CSAQDPSWSYNEQFF. CDR3 coding DNA: TGCAGTGCCCAAGACCCTAGTTGGTCCTACAATGAGCAGTTCTTC.

This clonotype was counted only a few times. This sequence joins TRBV19 and TRBJ2-1; 11 bases fit TRBD2. Germline V gene data show CDR1 as LNHDA and CDR2 as SQIVND (reference sequence). The junction had 3 bases not matched to a gene; V was cut back by 3 bases and J by 5 bases. The CDR3 extends over 15 amino acids. The CDR3 loop is CASSIIAGGDNEQFF. In nucleotides, the CDR3 is TGTGCCAGTAGTATCATAGCGGGAGGGGACAATGAGCAGTTCTTC. Drawing the rest from reference TRBV19 and TRBJ2-1, the complete variable domain is DGGITQSPKYLFRKEGQNVTLSCEQNLNHDAMYWYRQDPGQGLRLIYYSQIVNDFQKGDIAEGYSVSREKKESFPLTVTSAQKNPTAFYLCASSIIAGGDNEQFFGPGTRLTVL.

This chain links TRBV5-1 with TRBJ1-4; D is unresolved. In germline, CDR1 is SGHRS, CDR2 YFSETQ. This CDR3 spans 14 amino acids. The ends were cut back, 6 bases at V and 6 bases at J, with 15 bases in the middle. CDR3 amino acids: CASTQSDLHEKLFF. In DNA form, the CDR3 reads TGCGCCAGCACCCAGTCGGACTTACATGAAAAACTGTTTTTT.

This clonotype turned up a few times. The chain carries TRBV24-1 and TRBJ2-7, with TRBD1 matching 8 bases. This CDR3 region has 16 residues. J lost 1 base, V lost 6 bases, and 10 bases had no gene match. CDR1 KGHDR and CDR2 SFDVKD come from the germline V gene. CDR3 amino acids: CATSPSDRVRSYEQYF. In DNA form, the CDR3 reads TGTGCCACCAGTCCCTCGGACAGGGTGAGATCCTACGAGCAGTACTTC.

The gene calls are TRBV6-5 and TRBJ2-1; 8 positions match TRBD2. The CDR3 consists of 15 residues. V was pared by 0 bases and J by 9 bases, with 7 bases of the junction left unmatched. Germline lookup yields CDR1 MNHEY and CDR2 SVGAGI. The CDR3 sequence is CASSYSSGRRVEQFF. In nucleotides, the CDR3 is TGTGCCAGCAGTTACTCCAGCGGGAGAAGGGTTGAGCAGTTCTTC.

The chain is built from TRBV12-3 or TRBV12-4 and TRBJ1-4; no clear D gene. This CDR3 is 15 amino acids long. V dropped 3 bases and J dropped 4 bases, with 12 bases sitting between them. CDR3 DNA sequence: TGTGCCAGCAGTTTGTACAGCGACTATAATGAAAAACTGTTTTTT. This translates into CASSLYSDYNEKLFF.

This clonotype was picked up many times. CDR3 protein: CASILSGSRGETQYF. CDR3 bases: TGTGCCAGCATCCTTAGCGGGAGTCGGGGAGAGACCCAGTACTTC. This chain connects TRBV28 to TRBJ2-5; the match to TRBD2 covers 9 bases. The CDR3 covers 15 residues. The V and J ends lost 7 bases and 4 bases, in that order; junction bases with no gene match: 10. Germline lookup yields CDR1 MDHEN and CDR2 SYDVKM.

This clonotype has ten or more counts. V usage is TRBV20-1 and J usage is TRBJ2-7; 7 nucleotides agree with TRBD1. Trimming removed 6 bases from V and 2 bases from J; junction bases left unmatched: 10. CDR1 and CDR2 (germline): DFQATT, SNEGSKA (reference sequence). The CDR3 contains 14 residues. The CDR3 region has the DNA TGCAGTGCCAGGGGGTCCGGGTACCCCTACGAGCAGTACTTC. It translates to CSARGSGYPYEQYF.

This clonotype was seen more than once but under ten times. The chain joins TRBV20-1 to TRBJ1-2; D is unresolved. The CDR3 consists of 11 residues. CDR1 is DFQATT and CDR2 is SNEGSKA in the germline V gene (reference sequence). V shed 4 bases and J shed 5 bases, with 8 bases lying between them. The CDR3 DNA sequence: TGCAGTGCTAACGGACTTTATGGCTACACCTTC. Amino acids: CSANGLYGYTF.

The chain links TRBV14 to TRBJ1-6; no firm D call. Trimming took 3 bases from V and 9 from J, leaving 12 bases between them. Germline loops: CDR1 SGHDN, CDR2 FVKESK. CDR3 size: 14 residues. CDR3 loop: CASSQILNGSPLHF. The CDR3 DNA is TGTGCCAGCAGCCAGATCCTAAATGGTTCACCCCTCCACTTT.

This clonotype was observed at least ten times. The chain joins TRBV28 to TRBJ1-6; D possibly corresponds to TRBD1 (6 bases). This CDR3 spans 13 amino acids. V was trimmed by 5 bases and J by 15 bases, leaving 17 bases between them. Germline values: CDR1 MDHEN, CDR2 SYDVKM. The CDR3 region is CASSPLTGRDLHF. The DNA for the CDR3 is TGTGCCAGCAGTCCCCTCACAGGGAGGGACCTCCACTTT.

On this clonotype itself: It differs at one base from a far larger clone, so likely a read error. The V call is TRBV6-1, the J call TRBJ2-1; 7 bases agree with TRBD1. CDR3 length: 13 amino acids. Germline lookup yields CDR1 MNHNS and CDR2 SASEGT. Unmatched junction bases numbered 11, after V lost 8 bases and J lost 10 bases. The CDR3 sequence: CASWGQPSYEQFF. In DNA, the CDR3 is TGTGCCAGCTGGGGACAGCCGTCCTACGAGCAGTTCTTC.